This T cell receptor beta chain was obtained from a study of regulatory T cells in long-lasting Graves disease. Study information: Those with persistent Graves' disease had received antithyroid drugs for over 5 years with positive TSH receptor antibodies.

With iRepertoire HTBI primers and Arm-PCR of CDR3 regions, TCR beta libraries were built. TCRdb re-derived calls from the multiplex PCR reads in MiXCR, one entry per CDR3 protein. The profile covers 300,000 to 500,000 distinct CDR3 sequences, with less than 25% appearing a single time and around 20% taken by the ten largest. Stated time point: persistent/refractory GD, antithyroid drugs over 5 years with positive TRAb. After RNA was extracted from PBMCs, the TCR library was made from it. The V gene's germline CDR1 is SGHRS and CDR2 YFSETQ. The CDR3 has 16 amino acids. J lost 5 bases, V lost 1 base, and 10 bases had no gene match.

This sequence originates from a female donor with Graves disease. The chain couples TRBV5-1 to TRBJ2-3, with 7 nucleotides matching TRBD1. The source was peripheral blood mononuclear cells (PBMCs), collected when the disease was refractory, from a patient treated with antithyroid drugs. CDR3 coding DNA: TGCGCCAGCAGCTTGCGTGGCGACAGGGTGGGAGATACGCAGTATTTT. This gives the protein CASSLRGDRVGDTQYF.